This TCR beta chain is drawn from a study of blood T cells in healthy people across ages. CDR3 length: 16 residues. V lost 1 base to trimming and J lost 0 bases; unmatched junction nucleotides: 5. CDR1 is SGHVS and CDR2 is FQNEAQ in the germline V gene. A J-beta primer mix and a sample-barcoded 5' primer were used in a second PCR of about 7 to 12 cycles. TCRdb redid the calling of the 5' RACE reads with MiXCR, one entry per CDR3 protein. Seen here are about 970,000 distinct CDR3 sequences, 51% observed once, and the top ten hold over 20%. This TCR derives from an older woman in good health. The sample consisted of blood. The rearrangement links TRBV7-8 to TRBJ2-7, with TRBD1 identical over 8 bases. In nucleotides, the CDR3 is TGTGCCAGCAGCTTAGAGGACAGGGAAGGCTCCTACGAGCAGTACTTC. It translates to CASSLEDREGSYEQYF.